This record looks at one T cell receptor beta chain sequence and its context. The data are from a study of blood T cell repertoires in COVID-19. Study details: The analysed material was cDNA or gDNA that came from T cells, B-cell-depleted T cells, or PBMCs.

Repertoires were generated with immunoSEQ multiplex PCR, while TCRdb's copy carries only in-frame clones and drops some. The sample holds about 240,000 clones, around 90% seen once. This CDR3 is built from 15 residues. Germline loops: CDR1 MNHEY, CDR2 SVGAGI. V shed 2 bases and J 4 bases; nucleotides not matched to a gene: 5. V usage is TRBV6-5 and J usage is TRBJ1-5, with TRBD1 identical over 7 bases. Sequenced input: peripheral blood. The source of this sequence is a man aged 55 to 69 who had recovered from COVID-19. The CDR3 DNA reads TGTGCCAGCAGTTACGATATCAGGGGGAATCAGCCCCAGCATTTT. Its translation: CASSYDIRGNQPQHF.